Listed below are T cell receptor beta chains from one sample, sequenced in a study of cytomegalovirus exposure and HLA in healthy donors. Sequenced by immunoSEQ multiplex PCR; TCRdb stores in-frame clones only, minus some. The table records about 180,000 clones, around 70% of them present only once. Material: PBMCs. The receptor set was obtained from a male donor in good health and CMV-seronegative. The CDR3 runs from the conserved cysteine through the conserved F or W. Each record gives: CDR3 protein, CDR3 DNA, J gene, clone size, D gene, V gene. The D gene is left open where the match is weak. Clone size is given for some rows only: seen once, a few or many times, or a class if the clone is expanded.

CDR3: CASSALKGRAGGTDTQYF
DNA: TGTGCCAGCAGTGCATTAAAAGGTCGGGCAGGGGGCACAGATACGCAGTATTTT
J: TRBJ2-3
size: .
D: .
V: TRBV6-1

CDR3: CSVEGEGLNTEAFF
DNA: TGCAGCGTTGAGGGAGAAGGGTTGAACACTGAAGCTTTCTTT
J: TRBJ1-1
size: .
D: .
V: TRBV29-1

CDR3: CASTHGGAGDEQFF
DNA: TGTGCCAGCACCCACGGGGGGGCCGGGGATGAGCAGTTCTTC
J: TRBJ2-1
size: .
D: TRBD2
V: TRBV6-1

CDR3: CASSLGPSYEQYF
DNA: TGTGCCAGCAGCTTAGGGCCCTCCTACGAGCAGTACTTC
J: TRBJ2-7
size: .
D: .
V: TRBV7-9

CDR3: CASSPQVSTDTQYF
DNA: TGCGCCAGCAGCCCACAGGTTAGCACAGATACGCAGTATTTT
J: TRBJ2-3
size: .
D: .
V: TRBV4-1

CDR3: CASSLVQGQGGELFF
DNA: TGTGCCAGCAGCTTAGTCCAGGGCCAAGGCGGGGAGCTGTTTTTT
J: TRBJ2-2
size: .
D: .
V: TRBV7-9

CDR3: CASSFSGQYF
DNA: TGTGCCAGCAGTTTCTCCGGGCAGTACTTC
J: TRBJ2-7
size: once
D: .
V: TRBV28

CDR3: CASSPVFPITPNTIYF
DNA: TGTGCCAGCAGTCCCGTTTTCCCCATAACTCCAAACACCATATATTTT
J: TRBJ1-3
size: .
D: .
V: TRBV27

CDR3: CASSFVSGGPGKNEQFF
DNA: TGTGCCAGCAGCTTTGTAAGCGGGGGGCCCGGAAAGAATGAGCAGTTCTTC
J: TRBJ2-1
size: .
D: TRBD2
V: TRBV5-4

CDR3: CASSELESGPQHF
DNA: TGTGCCAGCAGTGAACTTGAATCCGGTCCCCAGCATTTT
J: TRBJ1-5
size: .
D: .
V: TRBV28

CDR3: CASSDRGNQPQHF
DNA: TGTGCCAGCAGTGACCGGGGGAATCAGCCCCAGCATTTT
J: TRBJ1-5
size: .
D: .
V: TRBV2

CDR3: CASSPGQDYNEQFF
DNA: TGTGCCAGCAGCCCTGGACAGGACTACAATGAGCAGTTCTTC
J: TRBJ2-1
size: .
D: TRBD1
V: TRBV7-2

CDR3: CASTPTRGAHQGAGGGYTF
DNA: TGTGCCAGCACCCCCACTCGCGGGGCTCATCAGGGGGCTGGGGGTGGCTACACCTTC
J: TRBJ1-2
size: .
D: TRBD1
V: TRBV5-4

CDR3: CASSLVPGGKTEAFF
DNA: TGTGCCAGCAGCTTGGTCCCAGGGGGAAAAACTGAAGCTTTCTTT
J: TRBJ1-1
size: once
D: TRBD1
V: TRBV5-8

CDR3: CASSKSSGQYF
DNA: TGTGCCAGCAGCAAGTCTAGCGGGCAGTACTTC
J: TRBJ2-4
size: once
D: .
V: TRBV21-1

CDR3: CAWSGEGLAGEDEQYF
DNA: TGTGCCTGGAGTGGAGAGGGACTAGCGGGAGAAGACGAGCAGTACTTC
J: TRBJ2-7
size: once
D: TRBD2
V: TRBV30

CDR3: CASSERASGTDTQYF
DNA: TGCGCCAGCAGTGAGAGGGCTAGCGGCACAGATACGCAGTATTTT
J: TRBJ2-3
size: .
D: .
V: TRBV10-1

CDR3: CASSLTYRDGTSYEQYF
DNA: TGTGCCAGCAGCTTGACCTACAGGGACGGGACCTCCTACGAGCAGTACTTC
J: TRBJ2-7
size: few
D: .
V: TRBV7-9

CDR3: CASSTGQGDTEAFF
DNA: TGTGCCAGCAGTACGGGACAGGGGGACACTGAAGCTTTCTTT
J: TRBJ1-1
size: .
D: TRBD1
V: TRBV28

CDR3: CAWSARGNQPQHF
DNA: TGTGCCTGGAGTGCCCGGGGGAATCAGCCCCAGCATTTT
J: TRBJ1-5
size: .
D: .
V: TRBV30

CDR3: CASSLSGSVLNGYTF
DNA: TGTGCCAGCAGCTTATCAGGATCCGTGCTTAATGGCTACACCTTC
J: TRBJ1-2
size: .
D: .
V: TRBV7-9

CDR3: CASSFKRQDSFLAYEQYF
DNA: TGTGCCAGCAGCTTTAAGCGACAGGATTCTTTTCTGGCCTACGAGCAGTACTTC
J: TRBJ2-7
size: .
D: .
V: TRBV7-9

CDR3: CASSYSGERSQPQHF
DNA: TGTGCCAGCAGCTACTCAGGGGAAAGGAGTCAGCCCCAGCATTTT
J: TRBJ1-5
size: .
D: .
V: TRBV13

CDR3: CASSLAGAAADTQYF
DNA: TGTGCCAGCAGCTTAGCGGGAGCGGCTGCAGATACGCAGTATTTT
J: TRBJ2-3
size: .
D: .
V: TRBV7-2

CDR3: CASSIPDRLGTEAFF
DNA: TGTGCCAGTAGTATTCCGGACAGGCTGGGCACTGAAGCTTTCTTT
J: TRBJ1-1
size: few
D: TRBD1
V: TRBV19

CDR3: CASSPLGTEAFF
DNA: TGTGCCAGCAGCCCCCTCGGCACTGAAGCTTTCTTT
J: TRBJ1-1
size: few
D: .
V: TRBV7-9

CDR3: CASGATGTGPQPQHF
DNA: TGTGCCAGTGGCGCGACCGGGACAGGGCCTCAGCCCCAGCATTTT
J: TRBJ1-5
size: .
D: TRBD1
V: TRBV6-1

CDR3: CASSAPWGGAHNEQFF
DNA: TGTGCCAGCAGCGCACCCTGGGGGGGGGCCCATAATGAGCAGTTCTTC
J: TRBJ2-1
size: .
D: .
V: TRBV9

CDR3: CSSSFGGHAASNYGYTF
DNA: TGTTCCAGCAGCTTTGGGGGACACGCGGCTTCTAACTATGGCTACACCTTC
J: TRBJ1-2
size: .
D: .
V: TRBV7-9

CDR3: CASSLDREQFF
DNA: TGCGCCAGCAGCTTGGACAGGGAGCAGTTCTTC
J: TRBJ2-1
size: .
D: .
V: TRBV5-1

CDR3: CASSPRELGGYTF
DNA: TGTGCCAGCAGTCCCCGGGAGTTGGGAGGCTACACCTTC
J: TRBJ1-2
size: .
D: .
V: TRBV6-1

CDR3: CASSRTQGNQPQHF
DNA: TGTGCCAGCAGCCGAACACAGGGGAATCAGCCCCAGCATTTT
J: TRBJ1-5
size: once
D: TRBD1
V: TRBV16

CDR3: CASSRTGELRPQHF
DNA: TGTGCCAGCTCACGGACAGGGGAACTCAGGCCCCAGCATTTT
J: TRBJ1-5
size: .
D: TRBD1
V: TRBV18

CDR3: CASSLWREGGNEQFF
DNA: TGTGCCAGCAGCTTATGGCGGGAGGGGGGCAATGAGCAGTTCTTC
J: TRBJ2-1
size: .
D: TRBD2
V: TRBV11-1